The 2 T cell receptor beta chains below all came from one sample that was sequenced in a study of blood T cell repertoires in COVID-19. Assay used: immunoSEQ multiplex PCR; TCRdb lists only in-frame clones, some missing. The sample contains roughly 150,000 clones, roughly 78% of which appear only once. Sample: PBMCs or T cells enriched from blood (not recorded which). These receptors were obtained from an older woman in a cohort exposed to, infected with or recovered from COVID-19 (not recorded which).

This clone occurred once. This chain uses TRBV29-1 with TRBJ2-3; 8 bases line up with TRBD1. V shed 7 bases and J 3 bases; nucleotides not matched to a gene: 6. The length of the CDR3 is 13 residues. Germline-derived CDR1 and CDR2 are SQVTM and ANQGSEA. CDR3 in DNA: TGCAGCGGAGACAGGGGAGGTACAGATACGCAGTATTTT. Its translation is CSGDRGGTDTQYF.

This chain uses TRBV28 with TRBJ2-2; perhaps TRBD2 as D (5 bases). Germline loops: CDR1 MDHEN, CDR2 SYDVKM. Trimming removed 6 bases from V and 0 bases from J, with 17 bases in between. This CDR3 contains 17 residues. CDR3 DNA sequence: TGTGCCAGCAGACTTAAGTGGGGAGTCTCGAACACCGGGGAGCTGTTTTTT. Encoded protein: CASRLKWGVSNTGELFF.